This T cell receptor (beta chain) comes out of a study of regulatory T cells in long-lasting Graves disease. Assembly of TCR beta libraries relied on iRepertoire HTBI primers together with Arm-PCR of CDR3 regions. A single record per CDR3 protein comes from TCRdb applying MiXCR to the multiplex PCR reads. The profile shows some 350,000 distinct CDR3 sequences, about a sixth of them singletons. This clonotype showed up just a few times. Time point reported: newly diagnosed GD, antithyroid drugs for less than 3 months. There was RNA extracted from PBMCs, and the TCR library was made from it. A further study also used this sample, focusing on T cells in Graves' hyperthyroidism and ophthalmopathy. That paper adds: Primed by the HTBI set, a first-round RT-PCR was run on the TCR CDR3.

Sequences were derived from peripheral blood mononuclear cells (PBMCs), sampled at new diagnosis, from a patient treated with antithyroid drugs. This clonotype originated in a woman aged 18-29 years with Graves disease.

Written as DNA, the CDR3 is TGTGCCAGCAGATCCCTACAGGGGACCGGTGAAAAACTGTTTTTT. It is translated as CASRSLQGTGEKLFF. V gene TRBV6-1 combines with J gene TRBJ1-4; TRBD1 aligns across 7 bases. There are 15 residues in the CDR3. With V trimmed by 6 bases and J by 7 bases, 11 bases remained unmatched. Germline assignment: CDR1 MNHNS and CDR2 SASEGT.